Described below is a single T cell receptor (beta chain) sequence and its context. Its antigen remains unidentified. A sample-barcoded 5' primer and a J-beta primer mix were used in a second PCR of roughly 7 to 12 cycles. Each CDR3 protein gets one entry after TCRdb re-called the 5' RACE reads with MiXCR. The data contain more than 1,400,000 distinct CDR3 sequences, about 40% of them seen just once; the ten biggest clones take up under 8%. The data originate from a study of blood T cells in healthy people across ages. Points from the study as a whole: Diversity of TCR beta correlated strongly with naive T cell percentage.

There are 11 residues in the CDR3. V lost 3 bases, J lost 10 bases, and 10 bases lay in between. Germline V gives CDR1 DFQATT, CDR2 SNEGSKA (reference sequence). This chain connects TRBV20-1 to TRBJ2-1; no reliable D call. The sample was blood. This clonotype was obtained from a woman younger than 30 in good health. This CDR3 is CSARAVYEQFF. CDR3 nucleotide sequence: TGCAGTGCTAGGGCCGTATACGAGCAGTTCTTC.